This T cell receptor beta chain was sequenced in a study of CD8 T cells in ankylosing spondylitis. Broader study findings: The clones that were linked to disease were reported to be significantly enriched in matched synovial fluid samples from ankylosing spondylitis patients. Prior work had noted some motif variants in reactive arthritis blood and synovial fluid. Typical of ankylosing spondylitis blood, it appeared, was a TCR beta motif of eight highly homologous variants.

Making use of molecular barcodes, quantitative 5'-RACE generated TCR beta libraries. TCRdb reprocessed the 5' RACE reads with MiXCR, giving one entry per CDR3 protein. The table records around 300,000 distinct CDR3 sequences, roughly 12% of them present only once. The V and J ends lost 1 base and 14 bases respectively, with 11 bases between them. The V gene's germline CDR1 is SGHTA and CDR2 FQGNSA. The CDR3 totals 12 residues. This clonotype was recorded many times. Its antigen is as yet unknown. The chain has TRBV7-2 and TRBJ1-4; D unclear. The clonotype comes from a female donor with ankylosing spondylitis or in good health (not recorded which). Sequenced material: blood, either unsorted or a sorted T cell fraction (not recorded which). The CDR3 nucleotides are TGTGCCAGCAGCTTAGGTCGGGATGGCCTGTTTTTT. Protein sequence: CASSLGRDGLFF.